Listed here are 5 T cell receptor beta chains from one sample, sequenced in a study of somatic mutations in cytotoxic T cells in rheumatoid arthritis. Measured with immunoSEQ multiplex PCR; TCRdb has only the in-frame clones, and not every one. The top ten hold 12% of the sample, which has some 15,000 clones, 60% to 80% seen once. Sequencing input: CD8+ T cells sorted from blood. These receptors all stem from an adult with rheumatoid arthritis.

This chain connects TRBV7-9 to TRBJ2-3; D is possibly TRBD1 or TRBD2 (5 bases each). This CDR3 is built from 11 residues. The germline V gene encodes CDR1 SEHNR and CDR2 FQNEAQ (reference sequence). The V end was cut by 5 bases, the J end by 10 bases, with 10 bases between. This CDR3 reads CASSLRDAQYF. The CDR3 bases are TGTGCCAGCAGCCTCCGGGACGCGCAGTATTTT.

This clone was seen just once. The chain joins TRBV6-1 to TRBJ2-7; 7 bases map to TRBD1. The CDR3 length is 16 residues. V shed 4 bases, J shed 2 bases, and the junction held 11 bases outside the gene matches. Per germline, CDR1 MNHNS and CDR2 SASEGT. CDR3 in DNA: TGTGCCAGCAGTGGACTTAGACAGGGTAATCCCTACGAGCAGTACTTC. Protein: CASSGLRQGNPYEQYF.

V usage is TRBV5-1 and J usage is TRBJ1-1, with D hard to call. From germline, CDR1 is SGHRS and CDR2 YFSETQ. The CDR3 is 16 residues long. V dropped 4 bases and J dropped 4 bases, with 20 bases sitting between them. In DNA, the CDR3 is TGCGCCAGCAGCCTTACCGGGTCCTGGGCTTCCACTGAAGCTTTCTTT. Translated, it gives CASSLTGSWASTEAFF.

Here the CDR3 reads CASSYSGGEAFF. The CDR3 DNA follows: TGTGCCAGCAGTTACTCGGGGGGTGAAGCTTTCTTT. The rearrangement links TRBV6-6 to TRBJ1-1; possible D gene TRBD1, 5 bases. This CDR3 is built from 12 residues. V was cut by 0 bases and J by 7 bases, with 6 bases left in between. CDR1 is MNHNY and CDR2 is SVGAGI in the germline V gene (reference sequence).

This chain's CDR3 is CASRPRGAYEQYV. CDR3 coding DNA: TGTGCCAGCAGGCCCAGGGGGGCCTACGAGCAGTACGTC. This chain connects TRBV27 to TRBJ2-7; tentatively, D is TRBD1 (7 bases). Germline V gives CDR1 MNHEY, CDR2 SMNVEV (reference sequence). Between the trimmed V and J ends, which lost 6 bases and 2 bases, there was a span of 11 bases. The CDR3 consists of 13 residues.